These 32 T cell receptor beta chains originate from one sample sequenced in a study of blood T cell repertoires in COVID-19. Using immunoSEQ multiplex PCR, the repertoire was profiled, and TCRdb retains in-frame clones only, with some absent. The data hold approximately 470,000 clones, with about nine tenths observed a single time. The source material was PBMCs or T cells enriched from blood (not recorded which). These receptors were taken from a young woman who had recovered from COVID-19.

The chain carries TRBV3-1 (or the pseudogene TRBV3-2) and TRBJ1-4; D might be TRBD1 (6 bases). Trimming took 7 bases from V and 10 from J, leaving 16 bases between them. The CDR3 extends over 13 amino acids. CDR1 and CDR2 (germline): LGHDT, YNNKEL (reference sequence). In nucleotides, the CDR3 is TGTGCCAGCACCCTATTTACAGGGTCAAAACTGTTTTTT. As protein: CASTLFTGSKLFF.

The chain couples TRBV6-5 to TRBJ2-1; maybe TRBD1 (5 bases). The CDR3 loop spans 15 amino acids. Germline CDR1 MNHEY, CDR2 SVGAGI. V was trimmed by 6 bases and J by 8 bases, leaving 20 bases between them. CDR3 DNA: TGTGCCAGCAGCCCAAAAGGGGCCCCTACGGATGAGCAGTTCTTC. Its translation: CASSPKGAPTDEQFF.

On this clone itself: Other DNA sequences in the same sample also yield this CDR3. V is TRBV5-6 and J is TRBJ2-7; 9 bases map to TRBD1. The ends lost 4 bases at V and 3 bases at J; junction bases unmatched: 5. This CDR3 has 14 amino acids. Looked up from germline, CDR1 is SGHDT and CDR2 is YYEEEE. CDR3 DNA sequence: TGTGCCAGCAGCCCCGGGACAGGGAGCTACGAGCAGTACTTC. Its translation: CASSPGTGSYEQYF. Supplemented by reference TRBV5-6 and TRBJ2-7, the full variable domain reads DAGVTQSPTHLIKTRGQQVTLRCSPKSGHDTVSWYQQALGQGPQFIFQYYEEEERQRGNFPDRFSGHQFPNYSSELNVNALLLGDSALYLCASSPGTGSYEQYFGPGTRLTVT.

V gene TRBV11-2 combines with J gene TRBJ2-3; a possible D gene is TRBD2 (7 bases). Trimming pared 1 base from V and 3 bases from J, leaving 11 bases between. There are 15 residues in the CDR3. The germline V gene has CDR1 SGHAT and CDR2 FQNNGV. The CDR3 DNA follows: TGTGCCAGCAGCTTAGGGGGGGGCGGGACAGATACGCAGTATTTT. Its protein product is CASSLGGGGTDTQYF. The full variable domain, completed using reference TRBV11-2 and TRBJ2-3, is EAGVAQSPRYKIIEKRQSVAFWCNPISGHATLYWYQQILGQGPKLLIQFQNNGVVDDSQLPKDRFSAERLKGVDSTLKIQPAKLEDSAVYLCASSLGGGGTDTQYFGPGTRLTVL.

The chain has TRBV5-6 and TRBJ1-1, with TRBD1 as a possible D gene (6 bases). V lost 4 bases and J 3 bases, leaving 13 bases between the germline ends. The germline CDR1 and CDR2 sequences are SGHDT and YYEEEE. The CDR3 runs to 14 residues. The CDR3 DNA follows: TGTGCCAGCAGCCCAGGGGTTTTGGACACTGAAGCTTTCTTT. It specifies CASSPGVLDTEAFF.

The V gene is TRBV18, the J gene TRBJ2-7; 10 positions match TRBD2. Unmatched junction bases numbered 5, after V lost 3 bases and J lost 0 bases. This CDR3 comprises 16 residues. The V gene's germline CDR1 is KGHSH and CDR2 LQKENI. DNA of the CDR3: TGTGCCAGCTCACCTATGCTAGCGGGGGCCTCCTACGAGCAGTACTTC. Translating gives CASSPMLAGASYEQYF.

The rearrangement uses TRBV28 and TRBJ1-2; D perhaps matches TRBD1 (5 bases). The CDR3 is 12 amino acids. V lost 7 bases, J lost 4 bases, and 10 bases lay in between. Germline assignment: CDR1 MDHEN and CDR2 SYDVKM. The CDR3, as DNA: TGTGCCAGCACGGGGGGTACCTATGGCTACACCTTC. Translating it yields CASTGGTYGYTF.

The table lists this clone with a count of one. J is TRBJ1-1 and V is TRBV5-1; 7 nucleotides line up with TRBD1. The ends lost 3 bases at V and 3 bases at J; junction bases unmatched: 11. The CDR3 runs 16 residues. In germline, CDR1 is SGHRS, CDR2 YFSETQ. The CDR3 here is CASSSPTDRAYTEAFF. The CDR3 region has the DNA TGCGCCAGCAGCTCCCCCACCGACAGGGCCTACACTGAAGCTTTCTTT.

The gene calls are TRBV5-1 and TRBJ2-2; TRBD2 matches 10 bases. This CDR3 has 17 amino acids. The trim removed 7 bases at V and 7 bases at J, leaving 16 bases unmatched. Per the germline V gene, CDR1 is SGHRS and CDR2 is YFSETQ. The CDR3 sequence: CASGASGGADRGGELFF. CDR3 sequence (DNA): TGCGCCAGCGGAGCTAGCGGGGGCGCCGATAGAGGCGGGGAGCTGTTTTTT.

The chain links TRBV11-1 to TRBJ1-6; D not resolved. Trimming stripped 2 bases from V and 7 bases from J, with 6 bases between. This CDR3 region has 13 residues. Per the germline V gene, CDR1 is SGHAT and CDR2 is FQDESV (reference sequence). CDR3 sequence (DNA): TGTGCCAGCAGCTTATCCCAGAATTCACCCCTCCACTTT. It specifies CASSLSQNSPLHF. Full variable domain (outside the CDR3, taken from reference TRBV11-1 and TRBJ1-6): EAEVAQSPRYKITEKSQAVAFWCDPISGHATLYWYRQILGQGPELLVQFQDESVVDDSQLPKDRFSAERLKGVDSTLKIQPAELGDSAMYLCASSLSQNSPLHFGNGTRLTVT.

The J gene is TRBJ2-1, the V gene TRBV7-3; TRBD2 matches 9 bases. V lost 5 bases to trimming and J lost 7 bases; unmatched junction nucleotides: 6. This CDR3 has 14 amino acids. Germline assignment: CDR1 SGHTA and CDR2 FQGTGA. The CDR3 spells CASSPNGLANEQFF. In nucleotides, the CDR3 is TGTGCCAGCAGCCCTAACGGACTAGCGAATGAGCAGTTCTTC.

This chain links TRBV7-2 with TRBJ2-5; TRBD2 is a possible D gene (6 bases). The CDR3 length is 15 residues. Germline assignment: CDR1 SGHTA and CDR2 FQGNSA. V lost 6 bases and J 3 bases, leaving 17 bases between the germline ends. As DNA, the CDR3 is TGTGCCAGCAGAACCGCGGGGTTTGAGGAAGAGACCCAGTACTTC. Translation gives CASRTAGFEEETQYF.

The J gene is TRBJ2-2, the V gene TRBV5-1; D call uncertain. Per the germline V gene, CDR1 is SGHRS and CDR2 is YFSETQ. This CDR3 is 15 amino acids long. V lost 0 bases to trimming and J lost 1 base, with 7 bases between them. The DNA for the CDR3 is TGCGCCAGCAGCTTGGCCGTCGGGAACACCGGGGAGCTGTTTTTT. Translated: CASSLAVGNTGELFF. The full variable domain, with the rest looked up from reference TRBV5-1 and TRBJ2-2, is KAGVTQTPRYLIKTRGQQVTLSCSPISGHRSVSWYQQTPGQGLQFLFEYFSETQRNKGNFPGRFSGRQFSNSRSEMNVSTLELGDSALYLCASSLAVGNTGELFFGEGSRLTVL.

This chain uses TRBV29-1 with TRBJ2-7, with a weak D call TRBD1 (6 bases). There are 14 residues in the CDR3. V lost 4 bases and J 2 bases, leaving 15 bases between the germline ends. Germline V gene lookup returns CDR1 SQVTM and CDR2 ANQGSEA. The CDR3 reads CSVGPRDKTYEQYF. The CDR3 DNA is TGCAGCGTTGGCCCCAGGGACAAAACCTACGAGCAGTACTTC.

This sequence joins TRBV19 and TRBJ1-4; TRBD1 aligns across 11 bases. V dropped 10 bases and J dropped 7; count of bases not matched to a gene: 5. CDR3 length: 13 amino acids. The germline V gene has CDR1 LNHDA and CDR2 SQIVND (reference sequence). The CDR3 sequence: CATSDRGREKLFF. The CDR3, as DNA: TGTGCCACCTCGGACAGGGGGCGTGAAAAACTGTTTTTT.

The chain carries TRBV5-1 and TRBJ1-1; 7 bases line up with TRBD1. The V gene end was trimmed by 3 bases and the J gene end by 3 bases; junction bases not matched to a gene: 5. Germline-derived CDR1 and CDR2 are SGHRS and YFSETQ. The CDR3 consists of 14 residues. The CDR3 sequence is CASSSEGGDTEAFF. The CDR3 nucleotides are TGCGCCAGCAGCTCGGAAGGGGGCGACACTGAAGCTTTCTTT.

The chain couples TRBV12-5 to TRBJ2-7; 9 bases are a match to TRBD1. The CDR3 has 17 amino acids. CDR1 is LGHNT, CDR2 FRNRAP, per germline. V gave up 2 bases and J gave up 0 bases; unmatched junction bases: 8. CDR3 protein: CASGLTPGQGFSYEQYF. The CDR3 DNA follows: TGTGCTAGTGGTTTGACCCCGGGACAGGGTTTCTCCTACGAGCAGTACTTC.

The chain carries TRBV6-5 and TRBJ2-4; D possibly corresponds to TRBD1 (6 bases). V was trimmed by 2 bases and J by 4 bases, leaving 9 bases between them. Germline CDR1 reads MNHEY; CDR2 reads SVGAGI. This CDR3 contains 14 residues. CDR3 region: CASSYNREKNIQYF. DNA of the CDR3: TGTGCCAGCAGTTACAACAGGGAGAAAAACATTCAGTACTTC.

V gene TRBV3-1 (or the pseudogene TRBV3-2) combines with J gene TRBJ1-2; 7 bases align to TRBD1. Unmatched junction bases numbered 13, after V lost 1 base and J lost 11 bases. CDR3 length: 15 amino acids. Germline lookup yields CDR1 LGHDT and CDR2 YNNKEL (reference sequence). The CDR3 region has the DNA TGTGCCAGCAGCCAAGCGACAGGGTCGCAGGAGGGGTACACCTTC. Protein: CASSQATGSQEGYTF.

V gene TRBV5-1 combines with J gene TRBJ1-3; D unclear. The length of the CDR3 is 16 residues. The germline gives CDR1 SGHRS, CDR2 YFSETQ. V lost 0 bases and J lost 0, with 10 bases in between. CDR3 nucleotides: TGCGCCAGCAGCTTGGCAACCGGGAACTCTGGAAACACCATATATTTT. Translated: CASSLATGNSGNTIYF.

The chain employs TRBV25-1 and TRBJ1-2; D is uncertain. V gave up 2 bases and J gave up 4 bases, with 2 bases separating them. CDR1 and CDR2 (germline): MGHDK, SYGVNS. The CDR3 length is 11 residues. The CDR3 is CASSELYGYTF. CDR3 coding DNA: TGTGCCAGCAGTGAACTCTATGGCTACACCTTC.

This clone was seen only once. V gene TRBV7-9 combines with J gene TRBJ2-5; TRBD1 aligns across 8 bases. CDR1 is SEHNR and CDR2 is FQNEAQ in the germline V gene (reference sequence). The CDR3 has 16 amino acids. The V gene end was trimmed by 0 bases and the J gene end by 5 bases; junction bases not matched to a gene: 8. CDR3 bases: TGTGCCAGCAGCTTAGCGCAGGGGGCGCGAGGGGAGACCCAGTACTTC. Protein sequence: CASSLAQGARGETQYF.

The CDR3 nucleotides read TGTGCCTCACTAACAGTGGAGGGGTATAGCAATCAGCCCCAGCATTTT. Translation: CASLTVEGYSNQPQHF. V is TRBV30 and J is TRBJ1-5, with D possibly being TRBD1 (5 bases). The germline gives CDR1 GTSNPN, CDR2 SVGIG (reference sequence). CDR3 length: 16 amino acids. Trimming pared 7 bases from V and 0 bases from J, leaving 19 bases between.

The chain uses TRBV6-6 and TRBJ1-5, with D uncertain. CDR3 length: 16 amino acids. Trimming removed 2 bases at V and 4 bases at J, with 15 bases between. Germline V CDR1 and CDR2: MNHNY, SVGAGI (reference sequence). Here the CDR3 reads CASSYGVGVWNQPQHF. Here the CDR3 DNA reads TGTGCCAGCAGTTACGGGGTCGGGGTTTGGAATCAGCCCCAGCATTTT.

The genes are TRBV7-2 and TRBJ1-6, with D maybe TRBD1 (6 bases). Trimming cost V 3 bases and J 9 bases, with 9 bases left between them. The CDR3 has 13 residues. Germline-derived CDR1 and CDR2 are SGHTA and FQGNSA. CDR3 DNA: TGTGCCAGCAGCTTGAACAGGGTTTCACCCCTCCACTTT. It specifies CASSLNRVSPLHF.

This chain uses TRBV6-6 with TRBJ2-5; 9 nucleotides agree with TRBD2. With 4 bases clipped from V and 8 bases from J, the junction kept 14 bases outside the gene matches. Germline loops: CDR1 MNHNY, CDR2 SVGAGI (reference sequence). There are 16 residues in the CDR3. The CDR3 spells CASSSLAGASGGTQYF. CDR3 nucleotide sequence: TGTGCCAGCAGTTCCTTAGCGGGGGCTTCCGGAGGAACCCAGTACTTC.

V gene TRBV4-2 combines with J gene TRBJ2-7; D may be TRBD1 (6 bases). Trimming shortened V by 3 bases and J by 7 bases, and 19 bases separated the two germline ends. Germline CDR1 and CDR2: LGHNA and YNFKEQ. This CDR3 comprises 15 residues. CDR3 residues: CASSQGEGVIGEQYF. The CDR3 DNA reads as TGTGCCAGCAGCCAGGGAGAGGGGGTTATTGGGGAGCAGTACTTC.

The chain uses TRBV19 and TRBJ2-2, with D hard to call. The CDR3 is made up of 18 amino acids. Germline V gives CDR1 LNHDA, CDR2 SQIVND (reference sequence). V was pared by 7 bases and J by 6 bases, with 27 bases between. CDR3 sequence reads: CASTSNYFTPRMAGELFF. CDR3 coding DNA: TGTGCCAGTACCTCCAACTATTTTACACCCCGGATGGCCGGGGAGCTGTTTTTT.

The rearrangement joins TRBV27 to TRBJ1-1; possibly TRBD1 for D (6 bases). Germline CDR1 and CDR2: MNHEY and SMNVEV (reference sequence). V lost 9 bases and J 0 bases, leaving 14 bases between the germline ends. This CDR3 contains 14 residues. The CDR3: CASVRTAMNTEAFF. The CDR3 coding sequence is TGTGCCAGTGTAAGGACAGCTATGAACACTGAAGCTTTCTTT.

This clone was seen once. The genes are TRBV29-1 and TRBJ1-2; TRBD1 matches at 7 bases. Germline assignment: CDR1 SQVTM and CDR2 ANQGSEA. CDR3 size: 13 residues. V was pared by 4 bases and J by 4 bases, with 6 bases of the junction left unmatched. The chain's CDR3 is CSVAAGGAYGYTF. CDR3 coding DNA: TGCAGCGTTGCCGCAGGGGGAGCCTATGGCTACACCTTC.

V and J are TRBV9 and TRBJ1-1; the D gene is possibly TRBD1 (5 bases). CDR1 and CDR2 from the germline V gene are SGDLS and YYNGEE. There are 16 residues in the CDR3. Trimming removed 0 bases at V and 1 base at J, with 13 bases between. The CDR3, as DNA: TGTGCCAGCAGCGTAGGCTTTGGAAGGGGGAACACTGAAGCTTTCTTT. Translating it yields CASSVGFGRGNTEAFF.

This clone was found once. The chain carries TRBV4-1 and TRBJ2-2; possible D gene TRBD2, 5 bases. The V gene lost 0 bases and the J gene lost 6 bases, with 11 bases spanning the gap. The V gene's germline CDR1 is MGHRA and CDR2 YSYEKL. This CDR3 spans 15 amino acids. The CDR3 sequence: CASSQDRGPAGELFF. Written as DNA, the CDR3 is TGCGCCAGCAGCCAAGATAGAGGGCCGGCCGGGGAGCTGTTTTTT.